The 24 T cell receptor beta chains below all came from one sample that was sequenced in a study of beta chain features in type 1 diabetes. These TCRs' antigens remain unknown. The isolated RNA, all of it, was reverse transcribed, so expressed TCRB transcripts were what got sequenced. The assay was immunoSEQ multiplex PCR, and TCRdb's table has in-frame clones only and misses some. This table has approximately 140,000 clones, approximately 10% appearing once. Overall study findings and caveats: Moderate but significant shortening of TCRB CDR3s was recorded in all four CD4+ subsets from Type 1 diabetes patients.

Sequenced input: central memory CD4+ T cells from blood. The receptors here all came from a man aged 30-40 years with type 1 diabetes.

V usage is TRBV28 and J usage is TRBJ2-6; the match to TRBD2 covers 8 bases. This CDR3 has 17 residues. CDR1 is MDHEN and CDR2 is SYDVKM in the germline V gene. V dropped 8 bases and J dropped 2; count of bases not matched to a gene: 11. CDR3 DNA: TGTGCCAGCTCCCCTGGGACTAGTAGGGCTGGGGCCAACGTCCTGACTTTC. It codes for CASSPGTSRAGANVLTF.

The chain uses TRBV7-2 and TRBJ2-1; 8 bases are shared with TRBD1. CDR1 and CDR2 (germline): SGHTA, FQGNSA. The J segment lost 9 bases and the V segment lost 3 bases, leaving 7 bases of the junction unmatched. The CDR3 spans 14 residues. CDR3 region: CASSFRQGAREQFF. The CDR3 bases are TGTGCCAGCAGCTTCAGGCAGGGGGCCCGTGAGCAGTTCTTC.

Many counts were recorded for this clone. The chain recombines TRBV4-3 with TRBJ1-2; D not certain. Looked up from germline, CDR1 is LGHNA and CDR2 is YSLEER. The CDR3 totals 14 residues. The V end was cut by 0 bases, the J end by 6 bases, with 11 bases between. CDR3 protein: CASSQDFSGNGYTF. The CDR3 DNA is TGCGCCAGCAGCCAAGATTTTTCGGGGAATGGCTACACCTTC.

The gene calls are TRBV6-6 and TRBJ2-7; 8 nucleotides line up with TRBD1. The germline V gene encodes CDR1 MNHNY and CDR2 SVGAGI (reference sequence). CDR3 size: 15 residues. The ends lost 6 bases at V and 3 bases at J; junction bases unmatched: 10. CDR3: CASRERGQGGYEQYF. Written as DNA, the CDR3 is TGTGCCAGCAGAGAGAGAGGACAGGGCGGCTACGAGCAGTACTTC.

This clone showed up just a few times. This rearrangement joins TRBV10-2 to TRBJ2-5, with a tentative D call TRBD2 (5 bases). With 8 bases removed from V and 5 bases from J, the gap between germline ends came to 15 bases. This CDR3 comprises 13 residues. Germline CDR1 and CDR2: WSHSY and SAAADI. The CDR3 nucleotides are TGCGCCAGCGGCATTAACACGGGGGAGACCCAGTACTTC. Protein sequence: CASGINTGETQYF.

The V call is TRBV30, the J call TRBJ2-5; D gene uncertain. Germline V gives CDR1 GTSNPN, CDR2 SVGIG (reference sequence). This CDR3 spans 11 amino acids. Trimming pared 1 base from V and 7 bases from J, leaving 7 bases between. The CDR3 sequence is CAWSEYGTQYF. CDR3 coding DNA: TGTGCCTGGAGTGAGTACGGGACCCAGTACTTC.

This chain joins TRBV6-6 and TRBJ2-2, with D perhaps matching TRBD2 (6 bases). Germline lookup yields CDR1 MNHNY and CDR2 SVGAGI (reference sequence). Trimming removed 7 bases from V and 2 bases from J, with 14 bases in between. CDR3 size: 15 residues. The CDR3 spells CASTLRRGNTGELFF. CDR3 DNA: TGTGCCAGCACCTTGCGGAGGGGAAACACCGGGGAGCTGTTTTTT.

A few counts support this clone. The chain has TRBV11-1 and TRBJ2-3; weak D call: TRBD2 (6 bases). The germline V gene has CDR1 SGHAT and CDR2 FQDESV (reference sequence). This CDR3 has 16 amino acids. The V gene lost 2 bases and the J gene lost 11 bases, with 23 bases spanning the gap. The CDR3 region has the DNA TGTGCCAGCAGCTTAAGCGGGTACCCTCCCCTTGGTGGGCAGTATTTT. Encoded protein: CASSLSGYPPLGGQYF.

This clone showed up just a few times. This chain joins TRBV29-1 and TRBJ1-2; tentatively, D is TRBD1 (6 bases). Trimming pared 5 bases from V and 6 bases from J, leaving 13 bases between. CDR3 length: 12 amino acids. In germline, CDR1 is SQVTM, CDR2 ANQGSEA. CDR3 region: CSVYRGANGYTF. DNA for the CDR3: TGCAGCGTTTATCGGGGGGCAAATGGCTACACCTTC.

This clone was detected ten times or more. This chain joins TRBV10-2 and TRBJ1-2, with D tentatively TRBD1 (5 bases). CDR1 and CDR2 (germline): WSHSY, SAAADI. The CDR3 is 14 amino acids. The V and J ends lost 2 bases and 3 bases respectively, with 10 bases between them. The CDR3 protein is CASSEDPRDYGYTF. The CDR3 DNA reads as TGCGCCAGCAGTGAGGATCCCAGGGACTATGGCTACACCTTC.

There are a few counts of this clone. J is TRBJ2-5 and V is TRBV15, with 10 bases fitting TRBD1. This CDR3 has 15 residues. Germline V gene lookup returns CDR1 LNHNV and CDR2 YYDKDF (reference sequence). The V and J ends lost 3 bases and 3 bases, in that order; junction bases with no gene match: 4. CDR3 amino acids: CATSRKGQGKETQYF. The CDR3 region has the DNA TGTGCCACCAGCAGGAAGGGACAGGGGAAAGAGACCCAGTACTTC.

Ten or more counts support this clone. The V gene is TRBV5-1, the J gene TRBJ2-2, with D maybe TRBD1 (5 bases). CDR1 and CDR2 (germline): SGHRS, YFSETQ. V dropped 4 bases and J dropped 6 bases, with 13 bases sitting between them. This CDR3 contains 14 residues. The CDR3 here is CASSTQQGSGELFF. CDR3 coding DNA: TGCGCCAGCAGCACACAGCAGGGCTCCGGGGAGCTGTTTTTT.

V usage is TRBV11-2 and J usage is TRBJ2-5, with 8 bases matching TRBD1. CDR1 and CDR2 (germline): SGHAT, FQNNGV. The CDR3 is 14 residues long. The trim removed 7 bases at V and 5 bases at J, leaving 9 bases unmatched. CDR3 in amino acids: CASTSTDRGETQYF. The DNA for the CDR3 is TGTGCCAGCACCTCTACTGACAGGGGTGAGACCCAGTACTTC.

This sequence joins TRBV2 and TRBJ1-2; D not certain. Germline loops: CDR1 SNHLY, CDR2 FYNNEI. The V end lost 0 bases, the J end lost 6 bases, and 14 bases lay between the germline ends. This CDR3 has 15 amino acids. Here the CDR3 reads CASSEAVVGQDGYTF. CDR3 nucleotides: TGTGCCAGCAGTGAAGCGGTTGTGGGTCAGGATGGCTACACCTTC.

This clone came up many times. The chain couples TRBV19 to TRBJ1-2; D perhaps matches TRBD1 (5 bases). Trimming shortened V by 5 bases and J by 5 bases, and 15 bases separated the two germline ends. The CDR3 loop spans 14 amino acids. The V gene's germline CDR1 is LNHDA and CDR2 SQIVND (reference sequence). The CDR3 nucleotides are TGTGCCAGTAGTCCCAGGGACTGGGGATATGGCTACACCTTC. This encodes CASSPRDWGYGYTF.

The V gene is TRBV5-1, the J gene TRBJ1-1; possible D gene TRBD1, 6 bases. The V end lost 7 bases, the J end lost 2 bases, and 15 bases lay between the germline ends. Per the germline V gene, CDR1 is SGHRS and CDR2 is YFSETQ. This CDR3 contains 14 residues. The CDR3: CASRTLGANTEAFF. DNA for the CDR3: TGCGCCAGCCGCACCCTGGGGGCAAACACTGAAGCTTTCTTT.

This clone was seen only a few times. The genes are TRBV5-5 and TRBJ1-1; 7 bases line up with TRBD1. Per the germline V gene, CDR1 is SGHKS and CDR2 is YYEKEE (reference sequence). CDR3 length equals 15 residues. V trimming: 0 bases; J trimming: 10 bases; junction bases outside the gene matches: 12. The CDR3 DNA follows: TGTGCCAGCAGCTTGGAAGACAGGGTCCTGACCGGAGCTTTCTTT. Residues: CASSLEDRVLTGAFF.

This clone was seen more than once but under ten times. The V call is TRBV4-3, the J call TRBJ2-1; TRBD2 matches 12 bases. J gave up 14 bases and V 1 base, and 9 bases lay outside the gene matches. The CDR3 sequence is 15 residues long. CDR1 is LGHNA, CDR2 YSLEER, per germline. CDR3 protein: CASSQGWTSGEEEFF. CDR3 in DNA: TGCGCCAGCAGCCAAGGGTGGACTAGCGGGGAGGAAGAGTTCTTC.

The V and J genes are TRBV7-9 and TRBJ2-2; no clear D. Trimming took 5 bases from V and 5 from J, leaving 12 bases between them. CDR1 is SEHNR and CDR2 is FQNEAQ in the germline V gene (reference sequence). This CDR3 contains 14 residues. The CDR3 bases are TGTGCCAGCAGCCATAACAGTAGAACCGGGGAGCTGTTTTTT. Its translation: CASSHNSRTGELFF.

The chain carries TRBV2 and TRBJ1-1; the D gene is possibly TRBD1 (6 bases). In germline, CDR1 is SNHLY, CDR2 FYNNEI. The germline V and J ends were trimmed by 10 bases and 6 bases, with 15 bases remaining between them. The CDR3 contains 12 residues. The CDR3 protein is CANTVTGSEAFF. DNA for the CDR3: TGTGCCAATACAGTTACAGGGTCTGAAGCTTTCTTT.

The chain joins TRBV2 to TRBJ1-2; D call uncertain. Trimming removed 0 bases at V and 1 base at J, with 9 bases between. The germline V gene has CDR1 SNHLY and CDR2 FYNNEI. The CDR3 covers 15 residues. The CDR3: CASSEATGFNYGYTF. The CDR3 DNA reads as TGTGCCAGCAGTGAAGCGACGGGTTTTAACTATGGCTACACCTTC.

This clone appeared a few times. The rearrangement joins TRBV7-2 to TRBJ2-5; weak D call: TRBD1 (6 bases). CDR3 size: 14 residues. In germline, CDR1 is SGHTA, CDR2 FQGNSA. V lost 4 bases and J lost 5, with 14 bases in between. CDR3 residues: CASSSGQFRETQYF. The CDR3 DNA reads as TGTGCCAGCAGCTCGGGACAATTCAGGGAGACCCAGTACTTC.

The sample holds a few counts of this clone. V is TRBV15 and J is TRBJ2-7; D perhaps matches TRBD1 (5 bases). The germline V gene has CDR1 LNHNV and CDR2 YYDKDF (reference sequence). The CDR3 is 13 amino acids. V was trimmed by 1 base and J by 3 bases, leaving 7 bases between them. The CDR3 nucleotides read TGTGCCACCAGCAGAGGCAGGGACTACGAGCAGTACTTC. Translating gives CATSRGRDYEQYF.

The J gene is TRBJ2-5, the V gene TRBV10-3, with TRBD2 matching 7 bases. The CDR3 spans 15 residues. Trimming removed 4 bases from V and 3 bases from J; junction bases left unmatched: 8. CDR1 ENHRY and CDR2 SYGVKD come from the germline V gene. The CDR3 is CAISAGGGGKETQYF. CDR3 DNA sequence: TGTGCCATCAGTGCGGGGGGAGGAGGAAAAGAGACCCAGTACTTC.